The present entry profiles one T cell receptor (beta chain) with its context. This sample was taken from a study of blood T cell repertoires in COVID-19. At the level of the study: COVID-19 samples collected from the United States, Italy and Spain covered acute and convalescent phases. The analysed material was cDNA or gDNA that came from T cells, B-cell-depleted T cells, or PBMCs.

In the original workflow: Counts of nucleated cells, estimated from reference gene primer amplification, were obtained. Sequencing was performed with immunoSEQ multiplex PCR; in TCRdb, only in-frame clones are kept and a portion is missing. That table is the source of V, J and clone size, and D and trimming were worked out from the DNA. The sample includes tens of thousands of clones, about nine tenths seen only once; the top ten take 1% to 1.5%. V shed 2 bases and J 0 bases; nucleotides not matched to a gene: 4. This CDR3 spans 15 amino acids. Germline V gene data show CDR1 as SGHDN and CDR2 as FVKESK.

The origin of this receptor is a woman at least 80 years old with acute or convalescent COVID-19. Sequenced input: peripheral blood. The V gene is TRBV14, the J gene TRBJ2-7; 7 bases match TRBD1. The CDR3 DNA reads TGTGCCAGCAGCCAATACAAGGGGGCCTCCTACGAGCAGTACTTC. Protein: CASSQYKGASYEQYF.